This entry features one T cell receptor (beta chain) sequence. As yet, its antigen is unknown. Each CDR3 protein is one row after TCRdb ran MiXCR on the 5' RACE reads. The sample records roughly 82,000 distinct CDR3 sequences, roughly 12% being singletons. These data belong to a study of spatial heterogeneity in lung cancer. Study-level background: Among detected sequences, beta-chain ones consistently exceeded alpha-chain ones in number. Overall study findings and caveats: Resection saw ubiquitous expanded tumor TCRs appear in blood more than follow-up did.

Specified time point: sample taken at primary tumor resection. No cells were sorted before sequencing. The whole RNA sequenced was extracted from tumor, nontumor lung or frozen PBMC. The cohort: about 79 early-stage, untreated non-small cell lung cancer patients. This specimen was PBMCs, taken at surgery. The sequence derives from a male donor with early-stage non-small cell lung cancer.

In nucleotides, the CDR3 is TGTGCCAGCAGCGTGGGTCTTTCTAGCACAGATACGCAGTATTTT. Residues: CASSVGLSSTDTQYF. This chain joins TRBV7-8 and TRBJ2-3; D gene ambiguous. V lost 5 bases and J 0 bases, leaving 12 bases between the germline ends. Per the germline V gene, CDR1 is SGHVS and CDR2 is FQNEAQ. The CDR3 has 15 residues.